The present TCR beta chain was sequenced within a study of shared clonotypes between healthy human individuals. Overall study results and limits: Memory subsets generally showed smaller estimated richness than naive subsets did.

The CDR3 loop spans 14 amino acids. V dropped 5 bases and J dropped 3 bases, with 13 bases sitting between them. Germline values: CDR1 MNHNS, CDR2 SASEGT. Turning to this clone: Its antigen is undetermined.

Per the original methods: There were no quality scores in the junction-only immunoSEQ sequences, so filtering differed. Clones were sequenced by immunoSEQ multiplex PCR, and TCRdb holds only the in-frame ones, with some missing. The V and J calls and clone size were taken over from that table, and D and trimming were inferred from the DNA. The sample contains approximately 1,000,000 clones, 75% to 85% of which appear only once. V gene TRBV6-1 combines with J gene TRBJ2-5, with D possibly being TRBD1 or TRBD2 (5 bases each). The sequencing sample was made of memory CD4+ T cells from PBMCs. Specified subset: CD45RA-negative fraction. The receptor was derived from a man between 18 and 29 years old in good health. Some clones in this sample may be carry-over from other donors' samples. The CDR3 nucleotides are TGTGCCAGCAGTAAACACGGGACGGAAGAGACCCAGTACTTC. Encoded protein: CASSKHGTEETQYF.